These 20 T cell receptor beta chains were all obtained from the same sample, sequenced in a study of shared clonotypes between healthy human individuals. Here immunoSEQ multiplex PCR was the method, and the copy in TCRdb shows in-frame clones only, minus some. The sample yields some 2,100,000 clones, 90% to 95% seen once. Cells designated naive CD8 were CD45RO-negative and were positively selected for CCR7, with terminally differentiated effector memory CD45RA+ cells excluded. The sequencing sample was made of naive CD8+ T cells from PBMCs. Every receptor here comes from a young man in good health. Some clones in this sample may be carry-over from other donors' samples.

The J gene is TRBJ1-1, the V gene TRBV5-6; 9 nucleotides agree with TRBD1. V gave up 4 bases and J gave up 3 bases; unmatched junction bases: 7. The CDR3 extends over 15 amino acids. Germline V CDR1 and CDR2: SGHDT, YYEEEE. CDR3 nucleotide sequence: TGTGCCAGCAGCCTGGGGACAGGGTTGGACACTGAAGCTTTCTTT. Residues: CASSLGTGLDTEAFF.

Here the CDR3 reads CASSPAAGANVLTF. The CDR3 DNA reads TGTGCCAGCAGCCCCGCGGCTGGGGCCAACGTCCTGACTTTC. The V and J genes are TRBV9 and TRBJ2-6; D call uncertain. The V and J ends lost 4 bases and 2 bases respectively, with 7 bases between them. Looked up from germline, CDR1 is SGDLS and CDR2 is YYNGEE. There are 14 residues in the CDR3. Drawing the rest from reference TRBV9 and TRBJ2-6, the complete variable domain is DSGVTQTPKHLITATGQRVTLRCSPRSGDLSVYWYQQSLDQGLQFLIQYYNGEERAKGNILERFSAQQFPDLHSELNLSSLELGDSALYFCASSPAAGANVLTFGAGSRLTVL.

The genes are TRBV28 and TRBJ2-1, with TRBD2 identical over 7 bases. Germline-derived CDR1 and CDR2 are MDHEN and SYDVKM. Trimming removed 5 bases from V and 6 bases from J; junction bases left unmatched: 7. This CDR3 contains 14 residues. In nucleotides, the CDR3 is TGTGCCAGCAGTCTCGGACTAGGGTCCAATGAGCAGTTCTTC. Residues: CASSLGLGSNEQFF.

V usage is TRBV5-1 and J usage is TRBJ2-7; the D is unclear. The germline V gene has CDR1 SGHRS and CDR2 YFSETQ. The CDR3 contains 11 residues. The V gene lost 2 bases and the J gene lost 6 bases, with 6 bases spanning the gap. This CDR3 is CASSFGFEQYF. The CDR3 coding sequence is TGCGCCAGCAGCTTTGGGTTCGAGCAGTACTTC.

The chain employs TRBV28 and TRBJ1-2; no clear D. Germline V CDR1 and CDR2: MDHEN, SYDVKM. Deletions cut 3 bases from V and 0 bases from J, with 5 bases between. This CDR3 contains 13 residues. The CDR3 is CASSLIPNYGYTF. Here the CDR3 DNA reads TGTGCCAGCAGTTTGATCCCTAACTATGGCTACACCTTC.

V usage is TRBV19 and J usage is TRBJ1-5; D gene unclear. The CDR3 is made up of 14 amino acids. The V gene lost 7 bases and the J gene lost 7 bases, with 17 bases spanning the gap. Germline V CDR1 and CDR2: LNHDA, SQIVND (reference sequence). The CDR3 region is CASTPGSGNQPQHF. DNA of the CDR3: TGTGCCAGTACCCCTGGGTCGGGGAACCAGCCCCAGCATTTT.

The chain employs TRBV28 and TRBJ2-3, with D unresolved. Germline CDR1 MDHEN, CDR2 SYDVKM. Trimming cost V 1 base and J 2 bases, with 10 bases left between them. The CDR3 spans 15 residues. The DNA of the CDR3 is TGTGCCAGCAGTTTATCTCTCCCCCCCACAGATACGCAGTATTTT. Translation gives CASSLSLPPTDTQYF.

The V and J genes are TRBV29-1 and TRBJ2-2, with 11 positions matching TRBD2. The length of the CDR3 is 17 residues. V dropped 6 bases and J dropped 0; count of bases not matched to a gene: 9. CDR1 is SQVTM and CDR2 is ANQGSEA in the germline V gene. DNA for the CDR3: TGCAGCGTGGAGGGTGGGACTAGCGGAGCGAACACCGGGGAGCTGTTTTTT. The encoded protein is CSVEGGTSGANTGELFF.

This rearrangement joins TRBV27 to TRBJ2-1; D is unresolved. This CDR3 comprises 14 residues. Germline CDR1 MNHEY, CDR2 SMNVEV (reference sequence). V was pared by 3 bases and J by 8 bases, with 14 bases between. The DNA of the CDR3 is TGTGCCAGCAGTTTGCCCCACTCTCTGGATGAGCAGTTCTTC. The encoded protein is CASSLPHSLDEQFF.

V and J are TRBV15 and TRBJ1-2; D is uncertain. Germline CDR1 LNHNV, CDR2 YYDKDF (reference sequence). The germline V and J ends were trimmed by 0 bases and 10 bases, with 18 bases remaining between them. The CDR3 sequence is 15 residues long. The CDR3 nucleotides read TGTGCCACCAGCAGAGATCTCACGGGTCCCCTGGACTACACCTTC. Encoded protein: CATSRDLTGPLDYTF.

The DNA of the CDR3 is TGTGCCAGCAGCGTTTCCCGTCGGGGGGGGACCTATGGCTACACCTTC. Its translation: CASSVSRRGGTYGYTF. The V call is TRBV9, the J call TRBJ1-2; maybe TRBD1 (5 bases). Trimming removed 2 bases from V and 4 bases from J, with 18 bases in between. The CDR3 covers 16 residues. CDR1 SGDLS and CDR2 YYNGEE come from the germline V gene.

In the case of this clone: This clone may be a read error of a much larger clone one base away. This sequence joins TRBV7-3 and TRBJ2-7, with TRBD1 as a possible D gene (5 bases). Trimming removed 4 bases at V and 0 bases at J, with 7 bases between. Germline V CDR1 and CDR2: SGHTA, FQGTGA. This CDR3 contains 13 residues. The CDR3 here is CASSWGSSYEQYF. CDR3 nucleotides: TGTGCCAGCAGCTGGGGCAGCTCCTACGAGCAGTACTTC.

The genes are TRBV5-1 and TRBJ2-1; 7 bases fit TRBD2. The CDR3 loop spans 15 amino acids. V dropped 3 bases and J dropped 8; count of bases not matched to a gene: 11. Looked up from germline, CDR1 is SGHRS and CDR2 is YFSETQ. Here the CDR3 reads CASSWDGGRGYEQFF. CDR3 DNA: TGCGCCAGCAGCTGGGATGGCGGGAGAGGGTATGAGCAGTTCTTC.

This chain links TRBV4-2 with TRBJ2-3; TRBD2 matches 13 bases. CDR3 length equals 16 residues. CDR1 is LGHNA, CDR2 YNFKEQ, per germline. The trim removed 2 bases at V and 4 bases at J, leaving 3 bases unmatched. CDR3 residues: CASSQTSGRAPDTQYF. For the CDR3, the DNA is TGTGCCAGCAGCCAAACTAGCGGGAGGGCCCCAGATACGCAGTATTTT.

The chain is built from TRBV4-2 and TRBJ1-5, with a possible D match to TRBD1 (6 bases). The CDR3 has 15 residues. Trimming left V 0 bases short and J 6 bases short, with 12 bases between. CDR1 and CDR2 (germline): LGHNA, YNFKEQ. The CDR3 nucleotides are TGTGCCAGCAGCCAAGAATCAGGGGCTAGTCAGCCCCAGCATTTT. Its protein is CASSQESGASQPQHF.

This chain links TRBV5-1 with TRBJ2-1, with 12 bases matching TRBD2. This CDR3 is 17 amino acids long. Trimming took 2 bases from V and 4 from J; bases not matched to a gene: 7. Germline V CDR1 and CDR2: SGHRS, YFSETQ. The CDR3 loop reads CASSLEGTSGYYNEQFF. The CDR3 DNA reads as TGCGCCAGCAGCTTAGAAGGGACTAGCGGGTATTACAATGAGCAGTTCTTC.

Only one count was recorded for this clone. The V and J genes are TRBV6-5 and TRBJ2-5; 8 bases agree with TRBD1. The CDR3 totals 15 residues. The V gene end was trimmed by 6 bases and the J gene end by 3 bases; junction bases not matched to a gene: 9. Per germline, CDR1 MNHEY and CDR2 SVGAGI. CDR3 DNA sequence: TGTGCCAGCAGACTTTACCAGGGGGCGGAAGAGACCCAGTACTTC. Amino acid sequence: CASRLYQGAEETQYF.

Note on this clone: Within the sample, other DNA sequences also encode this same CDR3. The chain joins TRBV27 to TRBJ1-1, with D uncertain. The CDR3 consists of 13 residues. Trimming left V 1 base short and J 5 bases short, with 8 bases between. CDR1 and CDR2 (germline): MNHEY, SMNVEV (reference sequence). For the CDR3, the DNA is TGTGCCAGCAGTTTATTGGGTGGTACTGAAGCTTTCTTT. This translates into CASSLLGGTEAFF.

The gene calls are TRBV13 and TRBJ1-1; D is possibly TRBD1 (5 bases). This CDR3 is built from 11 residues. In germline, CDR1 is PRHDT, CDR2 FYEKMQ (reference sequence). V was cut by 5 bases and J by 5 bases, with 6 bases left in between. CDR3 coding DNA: TGTGCCAGCAGCGGGGGAACTGAAGCTTTCTTT. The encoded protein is CASSGGTEAFF.

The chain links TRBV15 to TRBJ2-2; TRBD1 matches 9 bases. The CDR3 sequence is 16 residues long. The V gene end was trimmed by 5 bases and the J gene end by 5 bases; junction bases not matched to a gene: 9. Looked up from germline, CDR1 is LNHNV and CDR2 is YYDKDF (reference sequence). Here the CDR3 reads CATSSPRDRATGELFF. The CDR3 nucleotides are TGTGCCACCAGCTCACCCCGGGACAGGGCTACCGGGGAGCTGTTTTTT. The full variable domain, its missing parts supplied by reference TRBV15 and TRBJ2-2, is DAMVIQNPRYQVTQFGKPVTLSCSQTLNHNVMYWYQQKSSQAPKLLFHYYDKDFNNEADTPDNFQSRRPNTSFCFLDIRSPGLGDTAMYLCATSSPRDRATGELFFGEGSRLTVL.